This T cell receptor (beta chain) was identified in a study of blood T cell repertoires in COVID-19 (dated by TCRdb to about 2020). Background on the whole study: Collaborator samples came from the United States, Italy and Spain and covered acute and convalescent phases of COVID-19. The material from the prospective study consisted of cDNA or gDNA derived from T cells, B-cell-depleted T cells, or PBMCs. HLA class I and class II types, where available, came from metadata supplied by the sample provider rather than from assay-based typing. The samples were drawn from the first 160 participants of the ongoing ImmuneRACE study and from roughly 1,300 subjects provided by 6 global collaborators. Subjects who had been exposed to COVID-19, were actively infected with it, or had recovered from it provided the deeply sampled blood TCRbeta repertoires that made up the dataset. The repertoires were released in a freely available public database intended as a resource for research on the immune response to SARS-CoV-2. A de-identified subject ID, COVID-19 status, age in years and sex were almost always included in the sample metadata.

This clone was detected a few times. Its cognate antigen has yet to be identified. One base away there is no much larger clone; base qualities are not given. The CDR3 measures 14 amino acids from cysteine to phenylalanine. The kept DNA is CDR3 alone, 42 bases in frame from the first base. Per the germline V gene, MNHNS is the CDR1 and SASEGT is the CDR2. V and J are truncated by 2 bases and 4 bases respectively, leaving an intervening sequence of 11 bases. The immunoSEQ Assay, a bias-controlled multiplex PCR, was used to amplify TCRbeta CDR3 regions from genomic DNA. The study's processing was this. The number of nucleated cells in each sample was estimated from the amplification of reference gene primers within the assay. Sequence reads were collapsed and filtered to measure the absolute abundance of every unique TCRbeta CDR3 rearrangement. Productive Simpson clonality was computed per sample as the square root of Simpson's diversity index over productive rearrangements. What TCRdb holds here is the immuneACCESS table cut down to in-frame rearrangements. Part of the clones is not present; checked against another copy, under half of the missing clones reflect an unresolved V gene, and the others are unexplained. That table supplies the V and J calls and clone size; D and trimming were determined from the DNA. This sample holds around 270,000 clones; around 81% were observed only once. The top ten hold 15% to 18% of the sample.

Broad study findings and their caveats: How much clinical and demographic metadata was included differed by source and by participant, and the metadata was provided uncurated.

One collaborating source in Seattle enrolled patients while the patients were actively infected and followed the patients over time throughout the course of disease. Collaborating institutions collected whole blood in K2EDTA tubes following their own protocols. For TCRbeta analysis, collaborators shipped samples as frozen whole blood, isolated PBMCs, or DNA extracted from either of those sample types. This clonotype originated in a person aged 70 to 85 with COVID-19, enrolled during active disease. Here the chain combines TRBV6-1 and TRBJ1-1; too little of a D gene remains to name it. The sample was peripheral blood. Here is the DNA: TGTGCCAGCAGTGAACTGGTTTCTATCACTGAAGCTTTCTTT. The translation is CASSELVSITEAFF.